This T cell receptor beta chain derives from a study of blood T cell repertoires in COVID-19. Study-level information: Collection of acute and convalescent COVID-19 samples took place in the United States, Italy and Spain.

CDR1 is MGHRA, CDR2 YSYEKL, per germline. This CDR3 spans 16 amino acids. The J segment lost 5 bases and the V segment lost 3 bases, leaving 10 bases of the junction unmatched. This table comes from immunoSEQ multiplex PCR, and its TCRdb copy is limited to in-frame clones, with some not included. The sample holds 170,000 or so clones; approximately 86% are singletons and the top ten take around 2.7%. The clonotype originates from a man between 40 and 49 years old with active or convalescent COVID-19. The source material was peripheral blood. This sequence joins TRBV4-1 and TRBJ2-5, with 9 nucleotides matching TRBD2. CDR3 coding DNA: TGCGCCAGCAGCCAGAAATCGCGGGGGGGCCTGGAGACCCAGTACTTC. This codes for CASSQKSRGGLETQYF.